This T cell receptor beta chain was captured by sequencing in a study of human thymus T cells. CDR1 and CDR2 from the germline V gene are SEHNR and FQNEAQ (reference sequence). The CDR3 is 16 amino acids. Regarding the study as a whole: Overlap was high between thymic repertoires from unrelated individuals, as reported in related research.

TCRdb's table, derived via immunoSEQ multiplex PCR, lists solely in-frame clones and lacks some. The table records some 78,000 clones, 95% to 98% of them present only once. Comment on this clone: Its specificity is not known. One end of the junction does not line up with germline, which may come from a read error.

Thymus tissue was removed during corrective cardiac surgery. This TCR derives from a boy less than two years old with a congenital heart defect but otherwise immunologically healthy. The genes are TRBV7-9 and TRBJ2-3; D is possibly TRBD2 (5 bases). The sequenced material came from thymus tissue. In DNA form, the CDR3 reads TGTGCAAGCACCCCCGGCGGGCACCCTAGCACAGATACGCAGTATTTT. This translates into CASTPGGHPSTDTQYF.